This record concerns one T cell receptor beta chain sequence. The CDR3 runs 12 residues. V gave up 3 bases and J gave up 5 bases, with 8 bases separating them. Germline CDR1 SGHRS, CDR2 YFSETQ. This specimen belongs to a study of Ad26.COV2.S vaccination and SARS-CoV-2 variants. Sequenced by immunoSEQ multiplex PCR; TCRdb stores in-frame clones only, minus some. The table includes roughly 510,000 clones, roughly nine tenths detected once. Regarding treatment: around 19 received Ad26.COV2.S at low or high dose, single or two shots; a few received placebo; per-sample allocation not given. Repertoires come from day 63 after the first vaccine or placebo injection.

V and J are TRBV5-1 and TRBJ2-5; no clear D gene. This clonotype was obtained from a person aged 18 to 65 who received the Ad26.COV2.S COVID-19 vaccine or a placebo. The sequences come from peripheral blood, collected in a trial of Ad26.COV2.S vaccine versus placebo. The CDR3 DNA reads TGCGCCAGCAGCTGGGTAGGGGAGACCCAGTACTTC. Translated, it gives CASSWVGETQYF.